Shown below are 18 T cell receptor beta chains from a single sample sequenced in a study of CD8 T cells in Susac syndrome. RNA in amounts of roughly 0.5 to 1 ug was reverse transcribed with random hexamers. Via MiXCR, TCRdb re-called the immunoSEQ multiplex PCR reads, giving one row per CDR3 protein. The sample contains about 190,000 distinct CDR3 sequences, roughly 94% of which appear only once. The sequencing input was CD4+ T cells from PBMCs. Every receptor here comes from a human donor in good health.

The chain is built from TRBV19 and TRBJ1-2, with 9 bases matching TRBD1. The V segment lost 3 bases and the J segment 6 bases; nucleotides outside the gene matches: 8. CDR3 length: 15 amino acids. Germline V gene lookup returns CDR1 LNHDA and CDR2 SQIVND (reference sequence). CDR3 DNA: TGTGCCAGTAGTATCGGGCGGACAGGGGATGATGGCTACACCTTC. Translating gives CASSIGRTGDDGYTF.

The chain couples TRBV30 to TRBJ2-4; TRBD2 might be the D (6 bases). From germline, CDR1 is GTSNPN and CDR2 SVGIG (reference sequence). This CDR3 contains 14 residues. Trimming removed 0 bases at V and 9 bases at J, with 15 bases between. The CDR3 reads CAWSVPGDSVIQYF. Here the CDR3 DNA reads TGTGCCTGGAGTGTACCGGGGGATTCGGTCATTCAGTACTTC.

This chain joins TRBV5-1 and TRBJ2-6; 7 positions match TRBD1. Germline V CDR1 and CDR2: SGHRS, YFSETQ. This CDR3 comprises 19 residues. V dropped 0 bases and J dropped 0; count of bases not matched to a gene: 9. CDR3 sequence reads: CASSLGFTGTASGANVLTF. The CDR3 DNA follows: TGCGCCAGCAGCTTGGGATTTACCGGGACAGCCTCTGGGGCCAACGTCCTGACTTTC.

The V and J genes are TRBV11-2 and TRBJ1-5; D possibly corresponds to TRBD1 (5 bases). V was trimmed by 1 base and J by 7 bases, leaving 11 bases between them. The CDR3 has 14 residues. CDR1 is SGHAT, CDR2 FQNNGV, per germline. The CDR3 is CASSLGRVGQPQHF. In DNA, the CDR3 is TGTGCCAGCAGCTTAGGCAGGGTGGGACAGCCCCAGCATTTT.

The rearrangement links TRBV5-1 to TRBJ2-3; possible D gene TRBD1, 5 bases. This CDR3 is built from 14 residues. Per germline, CDR1 SGHRS and CDR2 YFSETQ. Trimming took 4 bases from V and 6 from J, leaving 15 bases between them. The CDR3 loop is CASSEEGAGDTQYF. The CDR3 DNA is TGCGCCAGCAGCGAGGAAGGGGCCGGGGATACGCAGTATTTT. Variable domain in full (rest from reference TRBV5-1 and TRBJ2-3): KAGVTQTPRYLIKTRGQQVTLSCSPISGHRSVSWYQQTPGQGLQFLFEYFSETQRNKGNFPGRFSGRQFSNSRSEMNVSTLELGDSALYLCASSEEGAGDTQYFGPGTRLTVL.

The chain is built from TRBV30 and TRBJ2-2, with unresolved D. The CDR3 is made up of 13 amino acids. The ends were cut back, 3 bases at V and 5 bases at J, with 10 bases in the middle. Germline lookup yields CDR1 GTSNPN and CDR2 SVGIG (reference sequence). This chain's CDR3 is CAWRDLSTGELFF. CDR3 DNA sequence: TGTGCCTGGAGAGACCTCTCAACCGGGGAGCTGTTTTTT.

The chain couples TRBV30 to TRBJ1-4, with 7 bases lining up with TRBD1. The germline gives CDR1 GTSNPN, CDR2 SVGIG (reference sequence). This CDR3 has 13 amino acids. V lost 3 bases and J lost 5; bases outside the gene matches: 3. The CDR3 here is CAWSKQGNEKLFF. The CDR3 DNA is TGTGCCTGGAGCAAACAGGGGAATGAAAAACTGTTTTTT.

V gene TRBV3-1 combines with J gene TRBJ2-7; no clear D gene. This CDR3 contains 13 residues. Trimming shortened V by 5 bases and J by 6 bases, and 14 bases separated the two germline ends. Per germline, CDR1 LGHDT and CDR2 YNNKEL (reference sequence). In DNA form, the CDR3 reads TGTGCCAGCAGCTACAAGAGCGACGGCGAGCAGTACGTC. The encoded protein is CASSYKSDGEQYV.

This clonotype was picked up one time. V and J are TRBV29-1 and TRBJ1-3; perhaps TRBD1 as D (6 bases). Between the trimmed V and J ends, which lost 2 bases and 0 bases, there was a span of 8 bases. The germline V gene has CDR1 SQVTM and CDR2 ANQGSEA. This CDR3 comprises 14 residues. The CDR3 protein is CSVEQGNSGNTIYF. The CDR3 DNA sequence: TGCAGCGTTGAACAGGGGAACTCTGGAAACACCATATATTTT.

The genes are TRBV12-3 or TRBV12-4 and TRBJ2-2, with D uncertain. Trimming left V 0 bases short and J 3 bases short, with 2 bases between. This CDR3 spans 13 amino acids. The DNA of the CDR3 is TGTGCCAGCAGTTTAGCCCACACCGGGGAGCTGTTTTTT. Translation gives CASSLAHTGELFF.

The V call is TRBV15, the J call TRBJ1-5; D not certain. Germline V CDR1 and CDR2: LNHNV, YYDKDF (reference sequence). Deletions cut 0 bases from V and 6 bases from J, with 12 bases between. The CDR3 is 15 amino acids. CDR3 protein: CATSRDWAEGQPQHF. The CDR3 bases are TGTGCCACCAGCAGAGATTGGGCGGAGGGTCAGCCCCAGCATTTT.

The chain carries TRBV7-7 and TRBJ2-1; D may be TRBD2 (5 bases). V was shortened by 1 base and J by 6 bases, with 10 bases between the two germline ends. Germline V gives CDR1 SSHAT, CDR2 FNYEAQ (reference sequence). This CDR3 spans 14 amino acids. CDR3 protein: CASSLGGRTNEQFF. Written as DNA, the CDR3 is TGTGCCAGCAGCTTAGGTGGGAGAACCAATGAGCAGTTCTTC.

This clonotype appeared once. DNA of the CDR3: TGCAGCGTTCGGGAGGCGTCCCATACGCAGTATTTT. Translation gives CSVREASHTQYF. This chain connects TRBV29-1 to TRBJ2-3, with TRBD2 matching over 7 bases. Germline CDR1 SQVTM, CDR2 ANQGSEA. This CDR3 spans 12 amino acids. V dropped 5 bases and J dropped 7; count of bases not matched to a gene: 6.

This chain joins TRBV24-1 and TRBJ2-1; TRBD2 might be the D (6 bases). Germline assignment: CDR1 KGHDR and CDR2 SFDVKD. Between the trimmed V and J ends, which lost 3 bases and 7 bases, there was a span of 18 bases. CDR3 length equals 16 residues. CDR3 DNA: TGTGCCACCAGTGATACCGGGACGGGGGTAGGAAATGAGCAGTTCTTC. Encoded protein: CATSDTGTGVGNEQFF.

The V call is TRBV6-5, the J call TRBJ2-5; 10 bases align to TRBD1. After removal of 0 bases from V and 6 bases from J, the junction contained 4 bases not matched to a gene. The germline CDR1 and CDR2 sequences are MNHEY and SVGAGI. This CDR3 contains 15 residues. In DNA, the CDR3 is TGTGCCAGCAGTTACTCAGGGACAGGGGAAAAGACCCAGTACTTC. It translates to CASSYSGTGEKTQYF.

The genes are TRBV5-1 and TRBJ2-1; 10 nucleotides agree with TRBD1. The V and J ends lost 4 bases and 7 bases, in that order; junction bases with no gene match: 8. The CDR3 totals 15 residues. Germline V gene sequence: CDR1 SGHRS, CDR2 YFSETQ. CDR3 sequence: CASSRDRGRVNEQFF. DNA for the CDR3: TGCGCCAGCAGCCGAGACAGGGGGCGGGTAAATGAGCAGTTCTTC. The variable domain in full, with the rest retrieved from reference TRBV5-1 and TRBJ2-1, is KAGVTQTPRYLIKTRGQQVTLSCSPISGHRSVSWYQQTPGQGLQFLFEYFSETQRNKGNFPGRFSGRQFSNSRSEMNVSTLELGDSALYLCASSRDRGRVNEQFFGPGTRLTVL.

The rearrangement joins TRBV20-1 to TRBJ2-2; D may be TRBD1 or TRBD2 (5 bases each). This CDR3 comprises 15 residues. The germline V and J ends were trimmed by 6 bases and 2 bases, with 16 bases remaining between them. Germline-derived CDR1 and CDR2 are DFQATT and SNEGSKA (reference sequence). The CDR3: CSAPGWGPNTGELFF. The DNA for the CDR3 is TGCAGTGCCCCGGGGTGGGGACCAAACACCGGGGAGCTGTTTTTT.

This chain links TRBV4-1 with TRBJ2-2; the D is unclear. Trimming took 0 bases from V and 5 from J, leaving 10 bases between them. Germline V CDR1 and CDR2: MGHRA, YSYEKL. This CDR3 is built from 15 residues. The CDR3 region is CASSQDYELTGELFF. CDR3 sequence (DNA): TGCGCCAGCAGCCAAGATTACGAGTTGACCGGGGAGCTGTTTTTT.